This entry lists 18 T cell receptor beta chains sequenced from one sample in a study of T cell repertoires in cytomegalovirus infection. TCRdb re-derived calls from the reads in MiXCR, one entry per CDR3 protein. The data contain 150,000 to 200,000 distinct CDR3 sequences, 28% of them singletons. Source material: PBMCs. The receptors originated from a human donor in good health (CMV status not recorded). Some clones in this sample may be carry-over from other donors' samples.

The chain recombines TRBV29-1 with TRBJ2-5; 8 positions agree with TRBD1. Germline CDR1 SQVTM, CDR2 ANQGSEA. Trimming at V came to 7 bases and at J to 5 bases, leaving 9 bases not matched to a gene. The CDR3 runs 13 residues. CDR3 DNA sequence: TGCAGCGCCGGGACAGGTTTAGGGGAGACCCAGTACTTC. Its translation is CSAGTGLGETQYF.

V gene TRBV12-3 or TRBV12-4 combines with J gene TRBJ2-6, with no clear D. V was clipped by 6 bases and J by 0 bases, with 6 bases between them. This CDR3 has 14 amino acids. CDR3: CASRDFSGANVLTF. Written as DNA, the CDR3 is TGTGCCAGCAGGGATTTCTCTGGGGCCAACGTCCTGACTTTC.

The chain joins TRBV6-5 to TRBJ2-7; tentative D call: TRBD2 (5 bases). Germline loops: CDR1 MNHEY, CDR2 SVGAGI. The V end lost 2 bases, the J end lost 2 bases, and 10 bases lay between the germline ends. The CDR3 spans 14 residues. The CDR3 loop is CASSYAGPPYEQYF. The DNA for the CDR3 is TGTGCCAGCAGTTACGCGGGTCCCCCCTACGAGCAGTACTTC.

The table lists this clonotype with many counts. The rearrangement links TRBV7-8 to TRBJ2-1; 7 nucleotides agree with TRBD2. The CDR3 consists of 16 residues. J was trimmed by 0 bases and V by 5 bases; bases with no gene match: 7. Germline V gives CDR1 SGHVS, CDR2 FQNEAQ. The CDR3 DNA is TGTGCCAGCAGCGTTCTAGCGGTGAGCTCCTACAATGAGCAGTTCTTC. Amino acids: CASSVLAVSSYNEQFF.

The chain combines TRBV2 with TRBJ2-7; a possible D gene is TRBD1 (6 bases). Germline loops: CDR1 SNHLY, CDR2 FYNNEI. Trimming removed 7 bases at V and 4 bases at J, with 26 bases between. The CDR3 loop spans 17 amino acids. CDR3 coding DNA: TGTGCCAGCACACCAGGACGAGGTGGGACACTTCTATACGAGCAGTACTTC. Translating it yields CASTPGRGGTLLYEQYF.

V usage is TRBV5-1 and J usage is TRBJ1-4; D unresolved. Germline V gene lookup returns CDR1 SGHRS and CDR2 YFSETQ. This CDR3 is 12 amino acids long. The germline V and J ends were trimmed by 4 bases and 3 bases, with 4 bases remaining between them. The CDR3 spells CASSASNEKLFF. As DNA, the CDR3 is TGCGCCAGCAGCGCATCTAATGAAAAACTGTTTTTT.

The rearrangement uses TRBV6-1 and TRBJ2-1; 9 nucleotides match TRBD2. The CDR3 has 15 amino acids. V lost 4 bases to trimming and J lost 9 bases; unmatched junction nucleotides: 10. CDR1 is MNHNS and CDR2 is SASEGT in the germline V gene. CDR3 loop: CASSVAGALTSEQFF. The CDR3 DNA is TGTGCCAGCAGTGTAGCGGGGGCCCTAACGAGTGAGCAGTTCTTC.

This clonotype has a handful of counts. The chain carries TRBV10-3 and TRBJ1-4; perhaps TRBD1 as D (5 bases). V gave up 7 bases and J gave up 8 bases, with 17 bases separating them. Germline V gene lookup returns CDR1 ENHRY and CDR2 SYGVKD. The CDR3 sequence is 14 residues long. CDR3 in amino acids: CAIKPAGGTEKLFF. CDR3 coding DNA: TGTGCCATCAAGCCCGCCGGGGGGACGGAAAAACTGTTTTTT.

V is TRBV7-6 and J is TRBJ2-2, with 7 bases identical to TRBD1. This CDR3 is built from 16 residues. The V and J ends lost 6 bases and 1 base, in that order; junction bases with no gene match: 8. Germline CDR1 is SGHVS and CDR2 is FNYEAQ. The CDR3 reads CASRPTGTENTGELFF. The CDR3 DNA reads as TGTGCCAGCAGGCCCACCGGGACAGAGAACACCGGGGAGCTGTTTTTT.

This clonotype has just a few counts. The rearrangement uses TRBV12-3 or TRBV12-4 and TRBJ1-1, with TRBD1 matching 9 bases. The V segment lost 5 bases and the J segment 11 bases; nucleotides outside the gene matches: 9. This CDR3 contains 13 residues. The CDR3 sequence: CASSTTGTGQAFF. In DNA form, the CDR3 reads TGTGCCAGCAGTACCACCGGGACAGGGCAGGCTTTCTTT.

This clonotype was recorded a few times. The CDR3 nucleotides are TGTGCCAGCAGCTCGGGACAGAGAAATGGGTATGGCTACACCTTC. This translates into CASSSGQRNGYGYTF. The genes are TRBV7-3 and TRBJ1-2; 7 bases agree with TRBD1. V lost 4 bases and J lost 5; bases outside the gene matches: 10. Germline V gives CDR1 SGHTA, CDR2 FQGTGA. This CDR3 spans 15 amino acids.

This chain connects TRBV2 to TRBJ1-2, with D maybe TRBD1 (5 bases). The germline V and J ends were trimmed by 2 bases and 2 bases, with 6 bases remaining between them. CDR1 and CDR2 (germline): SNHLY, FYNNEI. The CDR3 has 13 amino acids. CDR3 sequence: CASSERGNYGYTF. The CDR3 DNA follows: TGTGCCAGCAGTGAACGGGGGAACTATGGCTACACCTTC.

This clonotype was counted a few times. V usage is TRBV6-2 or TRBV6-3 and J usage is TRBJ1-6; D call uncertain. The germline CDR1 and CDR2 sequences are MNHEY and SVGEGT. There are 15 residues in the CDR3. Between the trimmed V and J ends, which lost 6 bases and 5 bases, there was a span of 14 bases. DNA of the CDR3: TGTGCCAGCAGCCTGCGGAAGGGCGATAATTCACCCCTCCACTTT. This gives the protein CASSLRKGDNSPLHF.

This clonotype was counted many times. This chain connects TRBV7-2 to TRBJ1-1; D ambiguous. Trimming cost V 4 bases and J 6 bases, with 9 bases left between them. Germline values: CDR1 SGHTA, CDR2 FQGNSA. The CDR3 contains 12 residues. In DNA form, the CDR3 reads TGTGCCAGCAGCTCCTTTGCAGCTGAAGCTTTCTTT. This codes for CASSSFAAEAFF.

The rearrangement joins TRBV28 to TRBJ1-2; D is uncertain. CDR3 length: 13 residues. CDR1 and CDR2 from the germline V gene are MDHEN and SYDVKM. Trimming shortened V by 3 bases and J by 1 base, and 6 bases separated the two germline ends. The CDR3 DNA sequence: TGTGCCAGCAGTTTCCTGCTTAACTATGGCTACACCTTC. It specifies CASSFLLNYGYTF.

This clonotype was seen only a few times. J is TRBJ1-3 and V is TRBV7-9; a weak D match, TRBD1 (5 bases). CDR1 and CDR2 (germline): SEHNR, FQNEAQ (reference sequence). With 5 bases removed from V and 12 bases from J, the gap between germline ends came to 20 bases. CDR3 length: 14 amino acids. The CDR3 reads CASSPRTLMGSIYF. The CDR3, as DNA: TGTGCCAGCAGCCCCCGGACACTTATGGGGAGCATATATTTT. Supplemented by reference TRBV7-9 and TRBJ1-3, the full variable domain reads DTGVSQNPRHKITKRGQNVTFRCDPISEHNRLYWYRQTLGQGPEFLTYFQNEAQLEKSRLLSDRFSAERPKGSFSTLEIQRTEQGDSAMYLCASSPRTLMGSIYFGEGSWLTVV.

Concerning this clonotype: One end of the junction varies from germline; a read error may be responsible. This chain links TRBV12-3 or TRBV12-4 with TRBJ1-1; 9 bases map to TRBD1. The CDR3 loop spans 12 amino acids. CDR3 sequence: CASSLGQGLPRW. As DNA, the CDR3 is TGTGCCAGCAGCCTGGGACAGGGCCTTCCACGGTGG.

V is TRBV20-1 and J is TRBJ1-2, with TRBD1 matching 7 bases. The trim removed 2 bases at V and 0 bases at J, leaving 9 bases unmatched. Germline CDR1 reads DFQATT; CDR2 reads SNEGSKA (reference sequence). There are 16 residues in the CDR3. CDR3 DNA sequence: TGCAGTGCTAGATCTCAGGGACAGATCACTAACTATGGCTACACCTTC. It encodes CSARSQGQITNYGYTF.